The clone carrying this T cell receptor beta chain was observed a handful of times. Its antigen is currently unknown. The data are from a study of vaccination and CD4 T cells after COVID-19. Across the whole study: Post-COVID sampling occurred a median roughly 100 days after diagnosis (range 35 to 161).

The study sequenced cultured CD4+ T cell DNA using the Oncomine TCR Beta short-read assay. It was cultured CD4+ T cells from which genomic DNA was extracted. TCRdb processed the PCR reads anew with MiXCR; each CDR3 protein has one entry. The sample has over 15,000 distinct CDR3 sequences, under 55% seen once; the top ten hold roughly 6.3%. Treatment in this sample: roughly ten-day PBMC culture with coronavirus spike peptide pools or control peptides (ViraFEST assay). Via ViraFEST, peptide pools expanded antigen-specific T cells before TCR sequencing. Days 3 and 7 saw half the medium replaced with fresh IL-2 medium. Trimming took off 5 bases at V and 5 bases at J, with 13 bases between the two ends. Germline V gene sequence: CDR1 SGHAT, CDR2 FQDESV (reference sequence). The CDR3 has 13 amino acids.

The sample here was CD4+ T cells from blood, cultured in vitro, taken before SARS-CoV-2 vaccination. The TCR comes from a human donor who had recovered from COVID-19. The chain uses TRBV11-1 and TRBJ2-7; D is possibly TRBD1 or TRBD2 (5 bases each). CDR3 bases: TGTGCCAGCAGCCCGGGACCTGCCAACGAGCAGTACTTC. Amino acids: CASSPGPANEQYF.